The following is a T cell receptor beta chain sequence with its context. This sample is part of a study of blood T cell repertoires in COVID-19. As for the study in general: Some COVID-19 samples were acute and others convalescent; all came from the United States, Italy and Spain.

Per the authors' pipeline: Amplification of reference gene primers was used by the study to estimate nucleated cell counts. Produced via immunoSEQ multiplex PCR; TCRdb's table is partial and in-frame only. The V and J calls and clone size come from that table; D and trimming were worked out from the DNA. The sample has 150,000 to 170,000 clones, about 90% seen once. Germline CDR1 LGHNA, CDR2 YSLEER. The CDR3 sequence is 19 residues long. The V gene end was trimmed by 0 bases and the J gene end by 3 bases; junction bases not matched to a gene: 13. The TCR comes from a man in his fifties with acute or convalescent COVID-19. The rearrangement joins TRBV4-3 to TRBJ1-5, with TRBD1 identical over 8 bases. Specimen: peripheral blood. The CDR3 nucleotides are TGCGCCAGCAGCCAAGAGACAGGACAGGGTCGATTGCACAATCAGCCCCAGCATTTT. Protein product: CASSQETGQGRLHNQPQHF.